The entry below gives a single TCR beta chain sequence along with its context. Sequencing was performed with immunoSEQ multiplex PCR; in TCRdb, only in-frame clones are kept and a portion is missing. Of about 78,000 clones listed, approximately 89% are singletons. The CDR3 runs to 14 residues. V was shortened by 6 bases and J by 7 bases, with 19 bases between the two germline ends. CDR1 is SGHTS, CDR2 YDEGEE, per germline. This sample is part of a study of blood T cell repertoires in COVID-19. The chain uses TRBV5-8 and TRBJ1-2; a weak D match, TRBD1 (5 bases). The sequence came from a man over 45 with active or convalescent COVID-19. The sample was peripheral blood. The CDR3 here is CASTPGQGGFGYTF. The CDR3 bases are TGTGCCAGCACCCCTGGCCAGGGCGGATTTGGCTACACCTTC.